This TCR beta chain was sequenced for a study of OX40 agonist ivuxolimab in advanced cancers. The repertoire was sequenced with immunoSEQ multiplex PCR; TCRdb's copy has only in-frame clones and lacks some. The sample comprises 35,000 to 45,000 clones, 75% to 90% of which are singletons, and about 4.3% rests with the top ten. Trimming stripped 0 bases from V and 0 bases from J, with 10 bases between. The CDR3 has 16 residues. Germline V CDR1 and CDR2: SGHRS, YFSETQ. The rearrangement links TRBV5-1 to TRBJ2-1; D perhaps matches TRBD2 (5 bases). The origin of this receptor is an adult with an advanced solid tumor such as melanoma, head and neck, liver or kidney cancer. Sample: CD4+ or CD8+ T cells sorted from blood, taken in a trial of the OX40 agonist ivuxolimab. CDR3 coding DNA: TGCGCCAGCAGCTTGGCCCCGGGGAGCTCCTACAATGAGCAGTTCTTC. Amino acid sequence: CASSLAPGSSYNEQFF.